Below, 18 T cell receptor beta chains from the same sample are listed, as sequenced in a study of technical replicates of blood from a handful of donors. TCRdb keeps only in-frame clones here, not all; method: immunoSEQ multiplex PCR. In the table there are some 66,000 clones, roughly 88% of which are singletons. Sequencing was performed on PBMCs. Receptors originate from a human donor in good health. Some clones in this sample may be carry-over from other donors' samples.

The rearrangement joins TRBV6-5 to TRBJ2-7; 8 bases map to TRBD2. Germline V gene sequence: CDR1 MNHEY, CDR2 SVGAGI. J lost 4 bases, V lost 0 bases, and 5 bases had no gene match. The CDR3 has 15 residues. The CDR3, as DNA: TGTGCCAGCAGTTACTCGAGGAGCGGGAGTTACGAGCAGTACTTC. Translation gives CASSYSRSGSYEQYF.

The CDR3 nucleotides are TGTGCCAGCAGTGAGGGTAGCGGGGGAGCAGATACGCAGTATTTT. Residues: CASSEGSGGADTQYF. The genes are TRBV6-4 and TRBJ2-3; 9 nucleotides align to TRBD2. From germline, CDR1 is MRHNA and CDR2 SNTAGT. J gave up 4 bases and V 3 bases, and 5 bases lay outside the gene matches. CDR3 size: 15 residues.

This clone showed up just a few times. This chain joins TRBV18 and TRBJ2-3; 10 bases line up with TRBD2. Germline lookup yields CDR1 KGHSH and CDR2 LQKENI. Trimming cost V 1 base and J 1 base; bases outside gene matches: 8. This CDR3 contains 18 residues. In nucleotides, the CDR3 is TGTGCCAGCTCACCACAGGGGACCGGGACTAGCGGCACAGATACGCAGTATTTT. Amino acids: CASSPQGTGTSGTDTQYF.

J is TRBJ2-7 and V is TRBV2; D possibly corresponds to TRBD1 (5 bases). With 5 bases removed from V and 0 bases from J, the gap between germline ends came to 14 bases. CDR1 is SNHLY, CDR2 FYNNEI, per germline. CDR3 length: 15 amino acids. CDR3 bases: TGTGCCAGCAGTACCTTACAGGTCTTCTCCTACGAGCAGTACTTC. Translated: CASSTLQVFSYEQYF.

The chain links TRBV7-3 to TRBJ2-2; 7 nucleotides align to TRBD1. The CDR3 is 15 residues long. V shed 2 bases, J shed 4 bases, and the junction held 4 bases outside the gene matches. From germline, CDR1 is SGHTA and CDR2 FQGTGA. CDR3 DNA sequence: TGTGCCAGCAGCTTAGGGGACAGAGGCACCGGGGAGCTGTTTTTT. Translating it yields CASSLGDRGTGELFF.

V usage is TRBV5-4 and J usage is TRBJ2-7, with 11 bases that match TRBD2. This CDR3 is 15 amino acids long. J gave up 2 bases and V 4 bases, and 5 bases lay outside the gene matches. CDR1 and CDR2 (germline): SGHNT, YYREEE (reference sequence). The CDR3 loop is CASSVTSGSAYEQYF. Written as DNA, the CDR3 is TGTGCCAGCAGCGTAACTAGCGGGAGCGCCTACGAGCAGTACTTC.

The chain recombines TRBV5-1 with TRBJ2-3; D is undetermined. Germline lookup yields CDR1 SGHRS and CDR2 YFSETQ. Between the trimmed V and J ends, which lost 8 bases and 4 bases, there was a span of 11 bases. The CDR3 totals 12 residues. The CDR3 sequence: CASRLGADTQYF. The CDR3 coding sequence is TGCGCCAGTAGATTAGGAGCAGATACGCAGTATTTT.

The chain has TRBV7-3 and TRBJ2-5, with 10 bases matching TRBD2. The CDR3 extends over 14 amino acids. Unmatched junction bases numbered 4, after V lost 5 bases and J lost 4 bases. Germline V gives CDR1 SGHTA, CDR2 FQGTGA. DNA of the CDR3: TGTGCCAGCAGCGCAGCGGGGGGGGTAGAGACCCAGTACTTC. Translating gives CASSAAGGVETQYF.

The CDR3 nucleotides read TGTGCCAGCAGTTCGTCGGGACAGGGGGCGCATGGCTACACCTTC. Its protein product is CASSSSGQGAHGYTF. The chain links TRBV6-6 to TRBJ1-2; 12 bases are a match to TRBD1. Germline values: CDR1 MNHNY, CDR2 SVGAGI (reference sequence). After removal of 4 bases from V and 6 bases from J, the junction contained 6 bases not matched to a gene. The CDR3 sequence is 15 residues long.

This clone has only a few counts. The chain uses TRBV7-9 and TRBJ1-2; D is undetermined. Germline loops: CDR1 SEHNR, CDR2 FQNEAQ (reference sequence). This CDR3 is built from 14 residues. Trimming took off 0 bases at V and 1 base at J, with 6 bases between the two ends. CDR3 in amino acids: CASSLARVNYGYTF. The CDR3 coding sequence is TGTGCCAGCAGCTTAGCGCGAGTTAACTATGGCTACACCTTC.

The chain combines TRBV6-5 with TRBJ1-6, with D unclear. This CDR3 region has 15 residues. V was trimmed by 2 bases and J by 8 bases, leaving 13 bases between them. Germline CDR1 reads MNHEY; CDR2 reads SVGAGI. CDR3 coding DNA: TGTGCCAGCAGTTACACTAACCGACTCGATTCACCCCTCCACTTT. Its protein is CASSYTNRLDSPLHF.

This chain uses TRBV10-3 with TRBJ2-1, with D unclear. V lost 0 bases and J lost 6, with 15 bases in between. Germline loops: CDR1 ENHRY, CDR2 SYGVKD. CDR3 length: 16 amino acids. CDR3 sequence reads: CAISESEYSPVNEQFF. In DNA form, the CDR3 reads TGTGCCATCAGTGAGTCCGAATATTCCCCGGTCAATGAGCAGTTCTTC.

The rearrangement links TRBV5-1 to TRBJ1-4; a possible D gene is TRBD1 (6 bases). The CDR3 is 14 residues long. The V end was cut by 4 bases, the J end by 8 bases, with 15 bases between. The germline V gene encodes CDR1 SGHRS and CDR2 YFSETQ. The DNA of the CDR3 is TGCGCCAGCAGCCCGGGACACGGATTGGAAAAACTGTTTTTT. It yields the protein CASSPGHGLEKLFF. Full variable domain (missing parts from reference TRBV5-1 and TRBJ1-4): KAGVTQTPRYLIKTRGQQVTLSCSPISGHRSVSWYQQTPGQGLQFLFEYFSETQRNKGNFPGRFSGRQFSNSRSEMNVSTLELGDSALYLCASSPGHGLEKLFFGSGTQLSVL.

The gene calls are TRBV5-1 and TRBJ1-1; D is perhaps TRBD1 (6 bases). Trimming took 4 bases from V and 0 from J, leaving 16 bases between them. Germline V gives CDR1 SGHRS, CDR2 YFSETQ. The CDR3 is 16 residues long. The CDR3 here is CASSHGGGRLNTEAFF. The DNA of the CDR3 is TGCGCCAGCAGCCATGGCGGGGGCAGGCTGAACACTGAAGCTTTCTTT.

For the CDR3, the DNA is TGCAGCGTTGAAGGCCCCGGGACAGAAACCTACGAGCAGTACTTC. It codes for CSVEGPGTETYEQYF. The chain uses TRBV29-1 and TRBJ2-7; 7 bases map to TRBD1. J lost 2 bases, V lost 1 base, and 8 bases had no gene match. In germline, CDR1 is SQVTM, CDR2 ANQGSEA. The CDR3 length is 15 residues.

This chain uses TRBV20-1 with TRBJ2-1; D is perhaps TRBD2 (6 bases). CDR1 is DFQATT, CDR2 SNEGSKA, per germline (reference sequence). The CDR3 spans 10 residues. Trimming left V 3 bases short and J 9 bases short, with 6 bases between. The DNA for the CDR3 is TGCAGTGCTAGCGGGGGTGAGCAGTTCTTC. Its translation is CSASGGEQFF.

The chain links TRBV6-5 to TRBJ2-7; D perhaps matches TRBD1 (7 bases). The V end was cut by 6 bases, the J end by 2 bases, with 14 bases between. Germline CDR1 is MNHEY and CDR2 is SVGAGI. The CDR3 has 14 amino acids. CDR3 DNA sequence: TGTGCCAGCAGATCAGGGGGGAGCCCCTACGAGCAGTACTTC. This encodes CASRSGGSPYEQYF.

The gene calls are TRBV4-1 and TRBJ2-1; D may be TRBD1 (5 bases). V was trimmed by 4 bases and J by 2 bases, leaving 9 bases between them. Germline assignment: CDR1 MGHRA and CDR2 YSYEKL. The CDR3 consists of 14 residues. The CDR3 spells CASSPLGAYNEQFF. The CDR3 DNA follows: TGCGCCAGCAGCCCCTTAGGGGCCTACAATGAGCAGTTCTTC.